This passage covers 27 T cell receptor beta chains from one sample sequenced in a study of T-cell memory formation after mild COVID-19. TCRdb re-called the 5' RACE reads with MiXCR, one entry per CDR3 protein. The table lists under 550,000 distinct CDR3 sequences, approximately 18% of them singletons. Sequenced input: PBMCs or a T cell subset sorted from them (not recorded which). The receptor source for this set is an adult woman who had mild COVID-19 (a few samples of this study predate the infection). Cell type and time point are not known.

The table lists this clonotype with many counts. The chain has TRBV6-5 and TRBJ1-3; D ambiguous. Germline V gene lookup returns CDR1 MNHEY and CDR2 SVGAGI. With 6 bases removed from V and 0 bases from J, the gap between germline ends came to 9 bases. The CDR3 is 14 amino acids. The CDR3 reads CASRRVSSGNTIYF. In nucleotides, the CDR3 is TGTGCCAGCAGACGGGTCTCCTCTGGAAACACCATATATTTT.

This clonotype appeared a few times. The V call is TRBV12-3 or TRBV12-4, the J call TRBJ1-5, with D hard to call. The CDR3 spans 15 residues. Trimming removed 2 bases from V and 4 bases from J, with 12 bases in between. In DNA, the CDR3 is TGTGCCAGCAGTTTATTATTCGGTGGGAATCAGCCCCAGCATTTT. Amino acid sequence: CASSLLFGGNQPQHF.

This chain joins TRBV20-1 and TRBJ2-7; 9 nucleotides align to TRBD1. V shed 0 bases and J 1 base; nucleotides not matched to a gene: 7. Germline values: CDR1 DFQATT, CDR2 SNEGSKA (reference sequence). The CDR3 loop spans 16 amino acids. The DNA for the CDR3 is TGCAGTGCTAGAGATGGCCGGGACAGGGCGTCCTACGAGCAGTACTTC. Translated, it gives CSARDGRDRASYEQYF.

CDR3 sequence reads: CSAGSPDRMNTEAFF. CDR3 in DNA: TGCAGTGCGGGAAGCCCGGACAGGATGAACACTGAAGCTTTCTTT. The chain links TRBV20-1 to TRBJ1-1, with 7 bases lining up with TRBD1. The junction had 10 bases not matched to a gene; V was cut back by 6 bases and J by 0 bases. In germline, CDR1 is DFQATT, CDR2 SNEGSKA (reference sequence). This CDR3 has 15 amino acids.

V is TRBV11-3 and J is TRBJ2-5, with 13 bases matching TRBD2. The CDR3 sequence is 16 residues long. Germline V gene sequence: CDR1 SGHNT, CDR2 YENEEA. V shed 5 bases, J shed 3 bases, and the junction held 6 bases outside the gene matches. DNA for the CDR3: TGTGCCAGCAGCCCCCGGACTAGCGGGAGAAAAGAGACCCAGTACTTC. It is translated as CASSPRTSGRKETQYF.

The J gene is TRBJ2-3, the V gene TRBV4-1, with TRBD2 matching 12 bases. Germline CDR1 and CDR2: MGHRA and YSYEKL. The ends lost 1 base at V and 2 bases at J; junction bases unmatched: 16. This CDR3 is 21 amino acids long. The CDR3 DNA follows: TGCGCCAGCAGCCAAGCAAAACTAGCGGGGGGCCAATCCCACATCACAGATACGCAGTATTTT. Residues: CASSQAKLAGGQSHITDTQYF.

J is TRBJ2-7 and V is TRBV7-9; TRBD1 is a possible D gene (6 bases). The CDR3 has 14 residues. The ends were cut back, 4 bases at V and 6 bases at J, with 16 bases in the middle. CDR1 SEHNR and CDR2 FQNEAQ come from the germline V gene (reference sequence). This chain's CDR3 is CASSSSLQGSEQYF. The CDR3 DNA reads as TGTGCCAGCAGCTCGAGCCTACAGGGATCCGAGCAGTACTTC.

This clonotype was detected ten times or more. The J gene is TRBJ2-7, the V gene TRBV7-2; D not resolved. The germline gives CDR1 SGHTA, CDR2 FQGNSA. The CDR3 totals 13 residues. V was trimmed by 5 bases and J by 2 bases, leaving 10 bases between them. CDR3 nucleotide sequence: TGTGCCAGCAGCGAGGTCGGAGCCTACGAGCAGTACTTC. Protein sequence: CASSEVGAYEQYF.

V gene TRBV12-3 or TRBV12-4 combines with J gene TRBJ2-2; TRBD2 agrees at 7 bases. This CDR3 is built from 14 residues. With 5 bases clipped from V and 7 bases from J, the junction kept 7 bases outside the gene matches. As DNA, the CDR3 is TGTGCCAGCAGTACCTCGGGGAGGGGCGGGGAGCTGTTTTTT. Protein product: CASSTSGRGGELFF.

As DNA, the CDR3 is TGTGCCAGCAGCTTAAGTTTTGGAGGGGCGACGAGCCAAGAGACCCAGTACTTC. This gives the protein CASSLSFGGATSQETQYF. V is TRBV7-8 and J is TRBJ2-5, with a possible D match to TRBD2 (6 bases). V was clipped by 2 bases and J by 1 base, with 20 bases between them. Per the germline V gene, CDR1 is SGHVS and CDR2 is FQNEAQ. This CDR3 comprises 18 residues.

This clonotype showed up just a few times. The chain combines TRBV10-3 with TRBJ1-6; weak D call: TRBD1 (6 bases). The CDR3 consists of 15 residues. Per the germline V gene, CDR1 is ENHRY and CDR2 is SYGVKD. The germline V and J ends were trimmed by 10 bases and 5 bases, with 18 bases remaining between them. The DNA of the CDR3 is TGTGCCACTTCACTTCGGGGGGCAGATAATTCACCCCTCCACTTT. It specifies CATSLRGADNSPLHF.

The V and J genes are TRBV7-9 and TRBJ2-3, with TRBD1 matching 11 bases. V was pared by 3 bases and J by 7 bases, with 9 bases of the junction left unmatched. CDR1 and CDR2 (germline): SEHNR, FQNEAQ (reference sequence). The CDR3 covers 16 residues. CDR3 nucleotide sequence: TGTGCCAGCAGCTTTGGGCCGGGACAGGGGGAAAATACGCAGTATTTT. Encoded protein: CASSFGPGQGENTQYF. Based on the CDR3 plus reference TRBV7-9 and TRBJ2-3, the full variable domain is DTGVSQNPRHKITKRGQNVTFRCDPISEHNRLYWYRQTLGQGPEFLTYFQNEAQLEKSRLLSDRFSAERPKGSFSTLEIQRTEQGDSAMYLCASSFGPGQGENTQYFGPGTRLTVL.

This clonotype was seen just once. The J gene is TRBJ2-1, the V gene TRBV20-1; D unclear. Germline-derived CDR1 and CDR2 are DFQATT and SNEGSKA (reference sequence). This CDR3 region has 15 residues. Trimming shortened V by 5 bases and J by 0 bases, and 14 bases separated the two germline ends. The CDR3 is CSAPLGPSSYNEQFF. DNA of the CDR3: TGCAGTGCTCCACTCGGACCCAGCTCCTACAATGAGCAGTTCTTC.

The rearrangement links TRBV5-4 to TRBJ2-1; 13 positions agree with TRBD2. CDR3 length: 18 amino acids. Germline V lookup: CDR1 SGHNT, CDR2 YYREEE (reference sequence). Trimming took 4 bases from V and 1 from J; bases not matched to a gene: 8. The CDR3 DNA reads TGTGCCAGCAGCCCTGCAACTAGCGGGAGGGGATCCTACAATGAGCAGTTCTTC. Translated: CASSPATSGRGSYNEQFF. The full variable domain, in which reference TRBV5-4 and TRBJ2-1 provide the parts outside the CDR3, is ETGVTQSPTHLIKTRGQQVTLRCSSQSGHNTVSWYQQALGQGPQFIFQYYREEENGRGNFPPRFSGLQFPNYSSELNVNALELDDSALYLCASSPATSGRGSYNEQFFGPGTRLTVL.

This clonotype qualifies as medium-sized. The rearrangement uses TRBV5-6 and TRBJ2-2; D could derive from TRBD1 or TRBD2 (5 bases each). CDR1 is SGHDT, CDR2 YYEEEE, per germline. The CDR3 extends over 16 amino acids. V was cut by 0 bases and J by 2 bases, with 11 bases left in between. CDR3 in amino acids: CASSLDKGTNTGELFF. The CDR3 nucleotides are TGTGCCAGCAGCTTGGATAAGGGGACCAACACCGGGGAGCTGTTTTTT.

The chain combines TRBV6-1 with TRBJ1-1; the D is unclear. CDR1 is MNHNS, CDR2 SASEGT, per germline. Trimming stripped 3 bases from V and 2 bases from J, with 7 bases between. The CDR3 spans 13 residues. The CDR3 here is CASSDRINTEAFF. CDR3 bases: TGTGCCAGCAGTGACAGGATAAACACTGAAGCTTTCTTT.

This chain links TRBV12-3 or TRBV12-4 with TRBJ1-5; D uncertain. The CDR3 loop spans 18 amino acids. Trimming removed 2 bases from V and 0 bases from J, with 17 bases in between. CDR3 in DNA: TGTGCCAGCAGTTTATTTGCCTACGCGCGAGATAGCAATCAGCCCCAGCATTTT. This codes for CASSLFAYARDSNQPQHF.

V gene TRBV7-6 combines with J gene TRBJ2-2; D unclear. Germline V lookup: CDR1 SGHVS, CDR2 FNYEAQ. CDR3 length equals 16 residues. V was trimmed by 1 base and J by 0 bases, leaving 9 bases between them. Here the CDR3 DNA reads TGTGCCAGCAGCTTAGACAGCGCAGCGAACACCGGGGAGCTGTTTTTT. Its translation is CASSLDSAANTGELFF.

In nucleotides, the CDR3 is TGTGCCAGCAGCGAGAGTGGGACAGCATACAACACTGAAGCTTTCTTT. It yields the protein CASSESGTAYNTEAFF. The V call is TRBV9, the J call TRBJ1-1; 7 bases align to TRBD1. This CDR3 spans 16 amino acids. V dropped 3 bases and J dropped 2; count of bases not matched to a gene: 10. Germline lookup yields CDR1 SGDLS and CDR2 YYNGEE.

This clonotype was recorded a few times. This chain uses TRBV7-9 with TRBJ2-3, with D possibly called TRBD1 or TRBD2 (5 bases each). The CDR3 runs to 13 residues. Germline CDR1 reads SEHNR; CDR2 reads FQNEAQ (reference sequence). V was pared by 1 base and J by 12 bases, with 14 bases between. The DNA for the CDR3 is TGTGCCAGCAGCTTAGGAGGGACCAGGTTCCAGTATTTT. It is translated as CASSLGGTRFQYF.

The chain links TRBV9 to TRBJ2-3; maybe TRBD1 (5 bases). V lost 4 bases, J lost 2 bases, and 14 bases lay in between. There are 15 residues in the CDR3. The V gene's germline CDR1 is SGDLS and CDR2 YYNGEE. As DNA, the CDR3 is TGTGCCAGCAGCCTTGGGGCCGGGTACACAGATACGCAGTATTTT. Amino acid sequence: CASSLGAGYTDTQYF.

This rearrangement joins TRBV12-3 or TRBV12-4 to TRBJ2-7, with 13 bases fitting TRBD2. V lost 4 bases, J lost 6 bases, and 9 bases stayed unmatched. The CDR3 has 16 residues. The CDR3 sequence is CASSSRTSGRFREQYF. In DNA, the CDR3 is TGTGCCAGCAGTTCCAGGACTAGCGGGAGATTCCGCGAGCAGTACTTC.

The chain combines TRBV6-1 with TRBJ1-6, with TRBD1 matching 8 bases. V dropped 3 bases and J dropped 8; count of bases not matched to a gene: 9. The CDR3 has 16 amino acids. Germline V gene sequence: CDR1 MNHNS, CDR2 SASEGT. CDR3 sequence reads: CASSEPDRGEDSPLHF. The CDR3 region has the DNA TGTGCCAGCAGTGAGCCCGACAGGGGAGAAGATTCACCCCTCCACTTT.

The J gene is TRBJ2-1, the V gene TRBV19; 9 bases match TRBD2. V lost 4 bases, J lost 12 bases, and 4 bases stayed unmatched. This CDR3 comprises 12 residues. Per the germline V gene, CDR1 is LNHDA and CDR2 is SQIVND (reference sequence). This CDR3 reads CASSTLAGAQFF. Written as DNA, the CDR3 is TGTGCCAGTAGTACATTAGCGGGAGCGCAGTTCTTC.

In its sample, this clonotype was seen a few times. The chain recombines TRBV7-9 with TRBJ2-7; 9 bases line up with TRBD1. This CDR3 region has 16 residues. Germline trimming cut 1 base from V and 2 bases from J; bases unmatched to any gene: 6. Per the germline V gene, CDR1 is SEHNR and CDR2 is FQNEAQ (reference sequence). CDR3 in amino acids: CASSLGSRDRAYEQYF. CDR3 nucleotide sequence: TGTGCCAGCAGCTTAGGGAGCCGGGACAGGGCCTACGAGCAGTACTTC.

This clonotype was seen once. The chain couples TRBV9 to TRBJ2-3; a weak D match, TRBD2 (6 bases). The CDR3 contains 17 residues. The V gene's germline CDR1 is SGDLS and CDR2 YYNGEE. The germline V and J ends were trimmed by 0 bases and 0 bases, with 14 bases remaining between them. The CDR3 loop reads CASSVVGQGGSTDTQYF. CDR3 sequence (DNA): TGTGCCAGCAGCGTAGTGGGGCAGGGAGGAAGCACAGATACGCAGTATTTT.

The genes are TRBV5-1 and TRBJ1-1; no clear D. The CDR3 consists of 16 residues. Trimming took off 3 bases at V and 3 bases at J, with 18 bases between the two ends. The germline CDR1 and CDR2 sequences are SGHRS and YFSETQ. The CDR3 sequence is CASSSGTVWRDTEAFF. The CDR3, as DNA: TGCGCCAGCAGCTCTGGCACTGTTTGGAGGGACACTGAAGCTTTCTTT.